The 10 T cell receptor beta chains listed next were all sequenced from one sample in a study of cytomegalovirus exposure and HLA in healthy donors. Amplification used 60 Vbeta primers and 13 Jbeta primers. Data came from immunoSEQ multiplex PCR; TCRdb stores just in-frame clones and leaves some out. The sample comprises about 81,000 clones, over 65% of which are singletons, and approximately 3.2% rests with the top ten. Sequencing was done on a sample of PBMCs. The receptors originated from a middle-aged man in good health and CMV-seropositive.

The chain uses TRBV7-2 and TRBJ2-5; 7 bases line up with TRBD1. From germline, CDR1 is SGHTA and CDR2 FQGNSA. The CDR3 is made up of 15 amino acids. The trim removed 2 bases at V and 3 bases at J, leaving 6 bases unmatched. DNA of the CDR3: TGTGCCAGCAGCTTATTTAAGGGGGCAGAAGAGACCCAGTACTTC. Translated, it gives CASSLFKGAEETQYF.

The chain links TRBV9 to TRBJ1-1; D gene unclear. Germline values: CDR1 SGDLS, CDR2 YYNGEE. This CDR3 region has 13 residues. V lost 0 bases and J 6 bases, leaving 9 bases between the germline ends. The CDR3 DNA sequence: TGTGCCAGCAGCGTAGAAGGAGGATCTGAAGCTTTCTTT. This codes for CASSVEGGSEAFF. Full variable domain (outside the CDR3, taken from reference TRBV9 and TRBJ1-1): DSGVTQTPKHLITATGQRVTLRCSPRSGDLSVYWYQQSLDQGLQFLIQYYNGEERAKGNILERFSAQQFPDLHSELNLSSLELGDSALYFCASSVEGGSEAFFGQGTRLTVV.

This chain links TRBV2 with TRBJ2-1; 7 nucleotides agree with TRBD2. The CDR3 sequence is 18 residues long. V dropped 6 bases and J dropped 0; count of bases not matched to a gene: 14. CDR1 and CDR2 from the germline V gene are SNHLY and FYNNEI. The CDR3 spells CASRATTLADFSYNEQFF. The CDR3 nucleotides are TGTGCCAGCAGGGCGACCACGCTAGCGGACTTCTCCTACAATGAGCAGTTCTTC. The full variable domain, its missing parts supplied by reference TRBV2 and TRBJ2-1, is EPEVTQTPSHQVTQMGQEVILRCVPISNHLYFYWYRQILGQKVEFLVSFYNNEISEKSEIFDDQFSVERPDGSNFTLKIRSTKLEDSAMYFCASRATTLADFSYNEQFFGPGTRLTVL.

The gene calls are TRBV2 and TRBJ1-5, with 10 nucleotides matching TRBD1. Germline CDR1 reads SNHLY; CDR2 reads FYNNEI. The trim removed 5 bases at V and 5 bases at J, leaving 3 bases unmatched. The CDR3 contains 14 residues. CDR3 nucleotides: TGTGCCAGCAGTTTGACAGGGGGCTATCAGCCCCAGCATTTT. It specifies CASSLTGGYQPQHF. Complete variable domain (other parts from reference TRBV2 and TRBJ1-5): EPEVTQTPSHQVTQMGQEVILRCVPISNHLYFYWYRQILGQKVEFLVSFYNNEISEKSEIFDDQFSVERPDGSNFTLKIRSTKLEDSAMYFCASSLTGGYQPQHFGDGTRLSIL.

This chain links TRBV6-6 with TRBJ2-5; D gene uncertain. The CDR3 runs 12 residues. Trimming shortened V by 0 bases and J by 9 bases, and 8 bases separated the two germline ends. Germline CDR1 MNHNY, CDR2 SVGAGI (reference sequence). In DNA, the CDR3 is TGTGCCAGCAGTTACTCATCGGAGCCCCAGTACTTC. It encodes CASSYSSEPQYF.

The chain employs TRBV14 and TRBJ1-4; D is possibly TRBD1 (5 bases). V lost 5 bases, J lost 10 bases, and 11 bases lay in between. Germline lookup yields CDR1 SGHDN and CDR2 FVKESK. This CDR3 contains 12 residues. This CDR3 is CASSVQGGKLFF. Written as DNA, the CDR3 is TGTGCCAGCAGCGTCCAGGGAGGAAAACTGTTTTTT.

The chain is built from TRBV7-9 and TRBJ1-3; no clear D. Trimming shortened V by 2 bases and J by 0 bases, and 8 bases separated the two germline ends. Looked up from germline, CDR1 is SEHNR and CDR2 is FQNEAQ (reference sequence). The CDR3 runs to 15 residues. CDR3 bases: TGTGCCAGCAGCTTAAACCAGTCCTCTGGAAACACCATATATTTT. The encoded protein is CASSLNQSSGNTIYF.

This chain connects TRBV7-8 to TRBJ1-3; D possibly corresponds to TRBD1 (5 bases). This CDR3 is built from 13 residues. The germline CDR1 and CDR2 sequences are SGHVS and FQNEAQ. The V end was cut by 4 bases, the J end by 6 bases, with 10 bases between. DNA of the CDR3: TGTGCCAGCAGCTCCCGGACAAAAAACACCATATATTTT. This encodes CASSSRTKNTIYF.

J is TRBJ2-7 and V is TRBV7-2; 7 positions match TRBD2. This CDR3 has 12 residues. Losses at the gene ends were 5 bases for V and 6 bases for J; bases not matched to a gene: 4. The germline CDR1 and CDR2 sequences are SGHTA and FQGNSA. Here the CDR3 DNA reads TGTGCCAGCAGCCGGACTAGAGGCGAGCAGTACTTC. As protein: CASSRTRGEQYF.

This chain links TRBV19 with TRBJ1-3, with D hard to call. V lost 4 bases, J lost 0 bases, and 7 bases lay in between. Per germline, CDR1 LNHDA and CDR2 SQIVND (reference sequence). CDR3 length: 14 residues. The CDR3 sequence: CASSKGGSGNTIYF. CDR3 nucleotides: TGTGCCAGTAGTAAGGGAGGCTCTGGAAACACCATATATTTT.